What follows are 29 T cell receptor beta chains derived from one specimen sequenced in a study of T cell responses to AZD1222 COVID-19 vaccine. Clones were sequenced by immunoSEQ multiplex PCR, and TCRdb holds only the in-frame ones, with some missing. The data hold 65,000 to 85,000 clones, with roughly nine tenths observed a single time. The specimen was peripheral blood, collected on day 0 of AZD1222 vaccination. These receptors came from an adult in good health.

The CDR3 nucleotides are TGTGCCAGCAGCCCTCTTAACACCGGGGAGCTGTTTTTT. It is translated as CASSPLNTGELFF. The rearrangement uses TRBV7-3 and TRBJ2-2; D is uncertain. Germline V lookup: CDR1 SGHTA, CDR2 FQGTGA. V was cut by 5 bases and J by 2 bases, with 6 bases left in between. The CDR3 consists of 13 residues.

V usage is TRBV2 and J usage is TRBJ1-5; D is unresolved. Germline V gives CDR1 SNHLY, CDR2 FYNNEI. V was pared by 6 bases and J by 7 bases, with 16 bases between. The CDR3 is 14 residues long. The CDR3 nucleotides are TGTGCCAGCAGGAAAAGCCTGAGCGAGCAGCCCCAGCATTTT. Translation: CASRKSLSEQPQHF.

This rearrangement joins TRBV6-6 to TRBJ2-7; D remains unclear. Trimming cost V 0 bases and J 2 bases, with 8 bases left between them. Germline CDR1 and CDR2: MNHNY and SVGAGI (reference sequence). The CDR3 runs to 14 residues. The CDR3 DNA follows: TGTGCCAGCAGTTACTCTTCAGGCCCCTACGAGCAGTACTTC. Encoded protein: CASSYSSGPYEQYF.

DNA of the CDR3: TGTGCCAGCAGCCCTAGCGGGGGGCTTTCCTACGAGCAGTACTTC. It codes for CASSPSGGLSYEQYF. V and J are TRBV3-1 (or the pseudogene TRBV3-2) and TRBJ2-7; 11 bases map to TRBD2. CDR3 length equals 15 residues. Germline V CDR1 and CDR2: LGHDT, YNNKEL (reference sequence). J lost 1 base, V lost 4 bases, and 3 bases had no gene match.

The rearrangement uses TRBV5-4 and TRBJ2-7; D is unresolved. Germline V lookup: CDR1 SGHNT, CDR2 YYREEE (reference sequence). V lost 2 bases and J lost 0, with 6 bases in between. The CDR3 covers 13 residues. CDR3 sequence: CASSFYSSYEQYF. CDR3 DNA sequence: TGTGCCAGCAGCTTCTATAGCTCCTACGAGCAGTACTTC.

The CDR3 region has the DNA TGTGCCAGCAGTCCCGAGAGTCCTACGCAGTATTTT. It is translated as CASSPESPTQYF. The genes are TRBV28 and TRBJ2-3; D unclear. V gave up 5 bases and J gave up 8 bases, with 11 bases separating them. This CDR3 has 12 amino acids. The V gene's germline CDR1 is MDHEN and CDR2 SYDVKM.

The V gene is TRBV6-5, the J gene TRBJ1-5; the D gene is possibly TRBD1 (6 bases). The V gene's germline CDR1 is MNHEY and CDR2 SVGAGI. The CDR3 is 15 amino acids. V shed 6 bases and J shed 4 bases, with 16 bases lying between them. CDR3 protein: CASRPTGTGNQPQHF. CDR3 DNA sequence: TGTGCCAGCAGGCCTACAGGGACGGGAAATCAGCCCCAGCATTTT.

The CDR3 nucleotides read TGTGCCAGTAGTCCCCGAGACAGGGGTGTGGACACTGAAGCTTTCTTT. Its protein product is CASSPRDRGVDTEAFF. The V and J genes are TRBV19 and TRBJ1-1; the match to TRBD1 covers 8 bases. The V gene's germline CDR1 is LNHDA and CDR2 SQIVND (reference sequence). Germline trimming cut 5 bases from V and 3 bases from J; bases unmatched to any gene: 11. This CDR3 region has 16 residues. Combining the CDR3 with reference TRBV19 and TRBJ1-1 gives the whole variable domain DGGITQSPKYLFRKEGQNVTLSCEQNLNHDAMYWYRQDPGQGLRLIYYSQIVNDFQKGDIAEGYSVSREKKESFPLTVTSAQKNPTAFYLCASSPRDRGVDTEAFFGQGTRLTVV.

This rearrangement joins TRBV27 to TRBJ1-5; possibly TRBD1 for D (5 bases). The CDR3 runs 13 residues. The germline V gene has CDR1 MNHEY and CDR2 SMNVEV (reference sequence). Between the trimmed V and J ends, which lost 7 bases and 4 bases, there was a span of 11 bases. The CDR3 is CASKQGRNQPQHF. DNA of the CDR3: TGTGCCAGCAAGCAGGGTCGTAATCAGCCCCAGCATTTT.

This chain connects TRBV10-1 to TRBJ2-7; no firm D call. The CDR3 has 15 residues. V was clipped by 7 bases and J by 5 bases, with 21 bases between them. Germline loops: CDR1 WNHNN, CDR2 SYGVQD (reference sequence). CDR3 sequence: CASTSVGYPLDEQYF. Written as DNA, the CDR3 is TGCGCCAGCACCTCCGTAGGGTACCCTTTGGACGAGCAGTACTTC.

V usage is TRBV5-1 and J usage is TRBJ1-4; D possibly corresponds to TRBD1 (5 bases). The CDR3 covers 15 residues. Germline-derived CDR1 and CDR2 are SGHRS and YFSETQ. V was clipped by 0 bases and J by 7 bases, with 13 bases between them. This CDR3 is CASSLGTDNAEKLFF. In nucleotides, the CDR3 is TGCGCCAGCAGCTTGGGTACGGACAATGCTGAAAAACTGTTTTTT.

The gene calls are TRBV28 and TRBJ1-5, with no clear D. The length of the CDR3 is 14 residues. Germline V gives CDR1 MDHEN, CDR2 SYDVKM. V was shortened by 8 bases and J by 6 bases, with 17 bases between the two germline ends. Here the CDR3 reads CASVPRPGIQPQHF. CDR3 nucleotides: TGTGCCAGCGTACCCCGACCGGGGATTCAGCCCCAGCATTTT. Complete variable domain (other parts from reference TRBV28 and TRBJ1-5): DVKVTQSSRYLVKRTGEKVFLECVQDMDHENMFWYRQDPGLGLRLIYFSYDVKMKEKGDIPEGYSVSREKKERFSLILESASTNQTSMYLCASVPRPGIQPQHFGDGTRLSIL.

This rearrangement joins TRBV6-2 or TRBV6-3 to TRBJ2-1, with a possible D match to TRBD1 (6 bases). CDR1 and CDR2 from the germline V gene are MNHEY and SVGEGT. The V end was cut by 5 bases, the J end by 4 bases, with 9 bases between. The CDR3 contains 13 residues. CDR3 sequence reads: CASSLRGYNEQFF. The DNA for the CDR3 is TGTGCCAGCAGTCTTAGGGGGTACAATGAGCAGTTCTTC.

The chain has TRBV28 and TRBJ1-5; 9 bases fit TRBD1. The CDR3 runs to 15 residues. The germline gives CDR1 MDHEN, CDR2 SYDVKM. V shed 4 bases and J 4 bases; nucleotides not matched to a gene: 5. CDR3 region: CASSSLGTGNQPQHF. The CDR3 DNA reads TGTGCCAGCAGTTCCCTAGGGACAGGGAATCAGCCCCAGCATTTT.

The CDR3 bases are TGTGCCAGCAGCTTGGCAACAGGGGGCGCGAGAACCGGGGAGCTGTTTTTT. This encodes CASSLATGGARTGELFF. The chain recombines TRBV5-4 with TRBJ2-2; TRBD1 agrees at 9 bases. CDR3 length: 17 amino acids. The V gene's germline CDR1 is SGHNT and CDR2 YYREEE (reference sequence). After removal of 0 bases from V and 5 bases from J, the junction contained 8 bases not matched to a gene.

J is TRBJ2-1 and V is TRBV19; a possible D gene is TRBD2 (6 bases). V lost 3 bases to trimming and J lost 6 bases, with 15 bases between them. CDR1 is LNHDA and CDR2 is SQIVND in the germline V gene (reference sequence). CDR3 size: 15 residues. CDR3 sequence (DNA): TGTGCCAGTAGTATGCGGGGTCCCCTCGCCAATGAGCAGTTCTTC. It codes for CASSMRGPLANEQFF.

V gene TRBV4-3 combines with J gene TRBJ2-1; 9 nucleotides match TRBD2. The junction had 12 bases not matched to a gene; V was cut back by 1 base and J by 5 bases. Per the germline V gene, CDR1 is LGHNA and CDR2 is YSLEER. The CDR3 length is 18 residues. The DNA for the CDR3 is TGCGCCAGCAGCCAAGTTTCCCCACTAGCGGGCCTTGACAATGAGCAGTTCTTC. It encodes CASSQVSPLAGLDNEQFF.

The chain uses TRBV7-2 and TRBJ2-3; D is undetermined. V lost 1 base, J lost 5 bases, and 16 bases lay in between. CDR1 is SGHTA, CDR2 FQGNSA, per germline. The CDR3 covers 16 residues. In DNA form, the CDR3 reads TGTGCCAGCAGCTTAGTAATGGCCAGACTGGGAGATACGCAGTATTTT. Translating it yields CASSLVMARLGDTQYF.

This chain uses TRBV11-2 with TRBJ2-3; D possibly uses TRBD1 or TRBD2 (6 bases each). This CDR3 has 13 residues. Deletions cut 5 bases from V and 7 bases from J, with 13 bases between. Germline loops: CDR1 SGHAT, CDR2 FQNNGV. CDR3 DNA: TGTGCCAGCAGCCTTGGAGGGACAAATACGCAGTATTTT. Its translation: CASSLGGTNTQYF.

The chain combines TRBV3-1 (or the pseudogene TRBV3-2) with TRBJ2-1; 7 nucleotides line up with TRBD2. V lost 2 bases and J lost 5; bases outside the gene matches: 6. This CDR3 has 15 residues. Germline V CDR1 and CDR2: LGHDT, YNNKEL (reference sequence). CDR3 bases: TGTGCCAGCAGCCAATGGGGGGGGAAAAACAATGAGCAGTTCTTC. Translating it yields CASSQWGGKNNEQFF.

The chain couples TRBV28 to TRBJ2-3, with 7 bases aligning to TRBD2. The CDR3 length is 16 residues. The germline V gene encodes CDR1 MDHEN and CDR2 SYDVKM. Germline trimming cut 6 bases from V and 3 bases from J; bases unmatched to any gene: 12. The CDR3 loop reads CASSESGRGITDTQYF. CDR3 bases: TGTGCCAGCAGCGAATCGGGGCGGGGGATAACAGATACGCAGTATTTT.

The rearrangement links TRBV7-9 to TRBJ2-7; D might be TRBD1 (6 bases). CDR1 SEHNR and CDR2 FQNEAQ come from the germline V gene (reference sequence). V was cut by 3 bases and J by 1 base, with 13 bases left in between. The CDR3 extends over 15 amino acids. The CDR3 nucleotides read TGTGCCAGCAGCTTGGACAGTCGCCCTTCCTACGAGCAGTACTTC. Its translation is CASSLDSRPSYEQYF.

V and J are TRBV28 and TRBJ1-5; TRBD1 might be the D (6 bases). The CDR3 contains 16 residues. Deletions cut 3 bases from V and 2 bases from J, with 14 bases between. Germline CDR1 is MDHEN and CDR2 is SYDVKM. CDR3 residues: CASSLPTGLGNQPQHF. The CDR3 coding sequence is TGTGCCAGCAGTTTGCCTACAGGGTTGGGCAATCAGCCCCAGCATTTT.

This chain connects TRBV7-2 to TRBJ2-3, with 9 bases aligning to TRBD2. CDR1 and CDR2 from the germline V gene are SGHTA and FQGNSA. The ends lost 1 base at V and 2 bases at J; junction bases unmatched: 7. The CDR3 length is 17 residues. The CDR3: CASSLGARGGATDTQYF. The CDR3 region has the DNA TGTGCCAGCAGCTTAGGGGCCCGCGGGGGGGCCACAGATACGCAGTATTTT.

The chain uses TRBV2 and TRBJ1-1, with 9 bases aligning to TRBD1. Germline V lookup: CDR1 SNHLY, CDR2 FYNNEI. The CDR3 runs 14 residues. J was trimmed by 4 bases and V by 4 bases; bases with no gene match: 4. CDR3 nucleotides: TGTGCCAGCAGTGGACAGGGGGTGCTCACTGAAGCTTTCTTT. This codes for CASSGQGVLTEAFF.

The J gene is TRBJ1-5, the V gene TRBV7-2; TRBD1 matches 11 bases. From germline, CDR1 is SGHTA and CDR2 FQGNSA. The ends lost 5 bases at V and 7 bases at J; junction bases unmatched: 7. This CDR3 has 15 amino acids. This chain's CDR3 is CASSKDRGQGQPQHF. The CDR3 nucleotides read TGTGCCAGCAGCAAGGACAGGGGGCAGGGACAGCCCCAGCATTTT.

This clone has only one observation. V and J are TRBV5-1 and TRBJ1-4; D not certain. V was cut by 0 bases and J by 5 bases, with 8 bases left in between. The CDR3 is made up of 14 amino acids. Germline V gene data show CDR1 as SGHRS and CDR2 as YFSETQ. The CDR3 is CASSLAGINEKLFF. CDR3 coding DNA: TGCGCCAGCAGCTTGGCGGGGATAAATGAAAAACTGTTTTTT.

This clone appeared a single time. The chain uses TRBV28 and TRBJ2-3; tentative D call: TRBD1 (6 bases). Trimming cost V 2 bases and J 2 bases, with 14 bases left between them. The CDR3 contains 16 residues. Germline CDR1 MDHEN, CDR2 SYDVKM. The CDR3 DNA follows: TGTGCCAGCAGTTTAGCTGTAGGGGGTACCACAGATACGCAGTATTTT. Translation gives CASSLAVGGTTDTQYF.

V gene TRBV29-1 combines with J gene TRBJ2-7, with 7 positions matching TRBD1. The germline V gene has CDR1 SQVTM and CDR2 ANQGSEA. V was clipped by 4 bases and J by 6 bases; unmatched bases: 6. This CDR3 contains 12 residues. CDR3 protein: CSVGQGVGEQYF. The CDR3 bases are TGCAGCGTTGGTCAGGGGGTAGGCGAGCAGTACTTC.